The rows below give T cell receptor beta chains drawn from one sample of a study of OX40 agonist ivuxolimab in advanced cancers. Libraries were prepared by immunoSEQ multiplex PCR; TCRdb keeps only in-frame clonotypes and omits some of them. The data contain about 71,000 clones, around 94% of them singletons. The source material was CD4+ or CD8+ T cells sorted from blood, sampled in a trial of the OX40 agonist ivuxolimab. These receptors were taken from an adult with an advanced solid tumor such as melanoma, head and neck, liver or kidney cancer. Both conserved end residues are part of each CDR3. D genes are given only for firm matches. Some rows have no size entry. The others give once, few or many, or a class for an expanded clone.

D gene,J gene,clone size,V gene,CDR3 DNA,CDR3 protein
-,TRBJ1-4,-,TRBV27,TGTGCCAGCACCTCAGGAGGACAACGGCATGAAAAACTGTTTTTT,CASTSGGQRHEKLFF
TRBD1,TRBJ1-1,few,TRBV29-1,TGCAGCGTTGGACAGGGGCTGAACACTGAAGCTTTCTTT,CSVGQGLNTEAFF
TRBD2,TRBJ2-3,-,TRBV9,TGTGCCAGCAGCGTAGGTCCTAGCGGGGGCACAGATACGCAGTATTTT,CASSVGPSGGTDTQYF
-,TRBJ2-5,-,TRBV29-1,TGCAGCTCCCAGGGTGGGCAAGAGACCCAGTACTTC,CSSQGGQETQYF
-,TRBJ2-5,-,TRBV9,TGTGCCAGCAGCACCCGGGACGGTTCCCAAGAGACCCAGTACTTC,CASSTRDGSQETQYF
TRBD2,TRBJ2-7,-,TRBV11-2,TGTGCCAGCAGCTCACGGACTAGCATCTACGAGCAGTACTTC,CASSSRTSIYEQYF
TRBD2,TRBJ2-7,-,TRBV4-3,TGCGCCAGCAGCACCCAGTTCAGCGGGGGCGAGCAGTACTTC,CASSTQFSGGEQYF
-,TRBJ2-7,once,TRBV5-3,TGTGCCAGAGAAGTGACCTACGAGCAGTACTTC,CAREVTYEQYF
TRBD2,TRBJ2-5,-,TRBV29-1,TGCAGCGCCCGAGCCCAGAGTAGCGGGGAGACCCAGTACTTC,CSARAQSSGETQYF
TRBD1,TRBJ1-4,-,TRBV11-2,TGTGCCAGCAGCCCCGGGACAGTAAATGAAAAACTGTTTTTT,CASSPGTVNEKLFF
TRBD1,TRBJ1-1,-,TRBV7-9,TGTGCCAGCAGCCTCCAGGGGGCTAACACTGAAGCTTTCTTT,CASSLQGANTEAFF
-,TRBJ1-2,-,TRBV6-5,TGTGCCAGCAGTTATGACATCTCCGACTATGGCTACACCTTC,CASSYDISDYGYTF
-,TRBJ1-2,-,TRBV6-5,TGTGCCAGCAGCCCGAGGGCTTACTATGGCTACACCTTC,CASSPRAYYGYTF
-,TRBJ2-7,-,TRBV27,TGTGCCAGCAGTGTCGGACGACCGAGCGACGAGCAGTACTTC,CASSVGRPSDEQYF
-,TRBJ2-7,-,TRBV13,TGTGCCAGCTTAGTTAAGGAGCTCCACTACGAGCAGTACTTC,CASLVKELHYEQYF
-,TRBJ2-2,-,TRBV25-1,TGTGCCAGCAGTGATAGAGGGACCGGGGAGCTGTTTTTT,CASSDRGTGELFF
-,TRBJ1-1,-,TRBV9,TGTGCCAGCAGCGTAGGGGGCACGAACACTGAAGCTTTCTTT,CASSVGGTNTEAFF
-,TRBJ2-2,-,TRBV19,TGTGCCAGTAGTATCTGGGAGAACGGGGAGCTGTTTTTT,CASSIWENGELFF
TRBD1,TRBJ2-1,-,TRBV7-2,TGTGCCAGCAGCTTAAGAGGACAGGGGCGGTTCTTC,CASSLRGQGRFF
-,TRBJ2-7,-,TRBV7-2,TGTGCCAGCAGCTTAGTAGTTACAGGTTCCCACGAGCAGTACTTC,CASSLVVTGSHEQYF
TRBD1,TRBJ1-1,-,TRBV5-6,TGTGCCAGCAGCCTCCAGACAGGGTGGCCTGAAGCTTTCTTT,CASSLQTGWPEAFF
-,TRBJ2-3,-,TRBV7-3,TGTGCCAGCAGCTTAACCGGGAGCACAGATACGCAGTATTTT,CASSLTGSTDTQYF
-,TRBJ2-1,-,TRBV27,TGTGCCAGCAGTTTAGGACCAGCCAGCTCCTACAATGAGCAGTTCTTC,CASSLGPASSYNEQFF
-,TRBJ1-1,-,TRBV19,TGTGCCAGTAGTATAGATCAGCGGTACCGCAGGCTGAACACTGAAGCTTTCTTT,CASSIDQRYRRLNTEAFF
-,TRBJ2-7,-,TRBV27,TGTGCCAGCAGTTTCCGCCCCCAGGCCTACGAGCAGTACTTC,CASSFRPQAYEQYF
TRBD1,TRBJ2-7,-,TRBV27,TGTGCCAGCTCCGTGGGGACAGACTCCTACGAGCAGTACTTC,CASSVGTDSYEQYF
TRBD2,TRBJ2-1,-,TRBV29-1,TGCAGCGTTGCGGGACTAGCGGGGAGCTCCTACAATGAGCAGTTCTTC,CSVAGLAGSSYNEQFF
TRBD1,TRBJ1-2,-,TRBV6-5,TGTGCCAGCACTCCGACAGGGACTAACTATGGCTACACCTTC,CASTPTGTNYGYTF
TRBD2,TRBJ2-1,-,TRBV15,TGTGCCACGACCAGACTAGCATCTCCCCGTGAGCAGTTCTTC,CATTRLASPREQFF
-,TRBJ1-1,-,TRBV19,TGTGCCAGCCTTCCGGGACTAGGCACTGAAGCTTTCTTT,CASLPGLGTEAFF
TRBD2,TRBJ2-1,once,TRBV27,TGTGCCAGCAGTTTATTCACGGGAGGGGGTCGGGATGAGCAGTTCTTC,CASSLFTGGGRDEQFF
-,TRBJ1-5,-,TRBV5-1,TGCGCCAGCAGCTTGGTGGGGGGAGGTAGCAATCAGCCCCAGCATTTT,CASSLVGGGSNQPQHF
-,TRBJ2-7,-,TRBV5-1,TGCGCCAGCAGCTTGAACGGACAAACAAACCACGAGCAGTACTTC,CASSLNGQTNHEQYF
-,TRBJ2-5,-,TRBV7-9,TGTGCCAGCAGTCCCACCAGGGACCTCCCCTCGGGGGAGACCCAGTACTTC,CASSPTRDLPSGETQYF
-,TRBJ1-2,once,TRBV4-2,TGTGCCAGCAGCCAAGGAACGGGGGAGGGATATGGCTACACCTTC,CASSQGTGEGYGYTF
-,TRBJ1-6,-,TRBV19,TGTGCCAGTTCTGACAGTCTCTCCTATAATTCACCCCTCCACTTT,CASSDSLSYNSPLHF
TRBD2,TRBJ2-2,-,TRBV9,TGTGCCAGCAGCGTCAGGGAGCGGGACCCCGGGGAGCTGTTTTTT,CASSVRERDPGELFF
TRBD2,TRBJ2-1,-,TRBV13,TGTGCCAGCAGTCTAGGAGGCGGGGGTTCCTACAATGAGCAGTTCTTC,CASSLGGGGSYNEQFF